Listed below are T cell receptor beta chains from one sample, sequenced in a study of blood T cell repertoires in COVID-19. Repertoires were generated with immunoSEQ multiplex PCR, while TCRdb's copy carries only in-frame clones and drops some. The sample holds some 240,000 clones, 75% to 90% seen once. Sequencing was carried out using peripheral blood. Receptor source: a man in his sixties who had recovered from COVID-19. The CDR3 runs from the conserved cysteine through the conserved F or W. A D gene is named only where the DNA matches it firmly. Clone size is stated in some rows and not others, as once, few, many or a class when expanded.

d_gene,v_gene,abundance,j_gene,CDR3nt,CDR3aa
NA,TRBV7-2,NA,TRBJ1-1,TGTGCCAGCGCGAGAACAGGGCTGATCGCTGAAGCTTTCTTT,CASARTGLIAEAFF
NA,TRBV7-3,NA,TRBJ1-2,TGTGCCAGCAGCTTAACGGGGGCGGAGGGCTACACCTTC,CASSLTGAEGYTF
NA,TRBV18,NA,TRBJ1-1,TGTGCCAGCTCAGCGGACAGATTGAACACTGAAGCTTTCTTT,CASSADRLNTEAFF
NA,TRBV27,NA,TRBJ2-7,TGTGCCAGCAGTTTGATGGCGACGGCGGCCTACGAGCAGTACTTC,CASSLMATAAYEQYF
NA,TRBV24-1,NA,TRBJ1-2,TGTGCCACCAGTGAGGGACACAACTATGGCTACACCTTC,CATSEGHNYGYTF
NA,TRBV5-6,NA,TRBJ2-1,TGTGCCAGCAGCTTGGGCGGGATCAATGAGCAGTTCTTC,CASSLGGINEQFF
TRBD1,TRBV3-1/TRBV3-2,NA,TRBJ2-7,TGTGCCAGCAGCCGGTCTGGGAGGGGACAGGGGATCAAGCAGTACTTC,CASSRSGRGQGIKQYF
TRBD1,TRBV2,once,TRBJ1-5,TGTGCCAGCAGTCCAAAGACAGGGGGCTCTGGGGCCAATCAGCCCCAGCATTTT,CASSPKTGGSGANQPQHF
TRBD2,TRBV5-4,NA,TRBJ2-5,TGTGCCAGCAGCCGTGGACTAGCGGGGGGGGAGACCCAGTACTTC,CASSRGLAGGETQYF
TRBD1,TRBV14,NA,TRBJ1-6,TGTGCCAGCAGCCAAGCCAGAGGGGGCAATTCACCCCTCCACTTT,CASSQARGGNSPLHF
TRBD2,TRBV7-3,NA,TRBJ2-1,TGTGCCAGCAGCCAGGGACTAGGCGGGAGAGGCGATGAGCAGTTCTTC,CASSQGLGGRGDEQFF
TRBD1,TRBV10-1,NA,TRBJ2-7,TGCGCCAGCAGTGACCGGGACAGCCCCTACGAGCAGTACTTC,CASSDRDSPYEQYF
TRBD2,TRBV6-5,NA,TRBJ2-3,TGTGCCAGCAGCAGAGCGGGGGTGCTCACAGATACGCAGTATTTT,CASSRAGVLTDTQYF
TRBD2,TRBV10-3,NA,TRBJ2-7,TGTGCCATCAGTGAAGGGCTAGCGGGGGGGCTCTCCTACGAGCAGTACTTC,CAISEGLAGGLSYEQYF
TRBD1,TRBV6-5,NA,TRBJ1-3,TGTGCCAGCAGTTACTCGAGACAGGGCCTGGGCACCATATATTTT,CASSYSRQGLGTIYF
TRBD1,TRBV19,NA,TRBJ2-7,TGTGCCAGTAGCCGTTCCACAGGGGACGAGCAGTACTTC,CASSRSTGDEQYF
TRBD1,TRBV5-8,NA,TRBJ1-5,TGTGCCAGCAGCCCGGCAACCCGGACAGGACGCAATCAGCCCCAGCATTTT,CASSPATRTGRNQPQHF
NA,TRBV6-5,NA,TRBJ1-2,TGTGCCAGCAGTTACTCGAATGGCGGCTACACCTTC,CASSYSNGGYTF
TRBD1,TRBV5-5,NA,TRBJ1-5,TGTGCCAGCAGCTATCGGACAGGGGGCGATCAGCCCCAGCATTTT,CASSYRTGGDQPQHF
TRBD1,TRBV5-1,NA,TRBJ1-1,TGCGCCAGCAGCTTGGAAGGGACAGACAGTGAAGCTTTCTTT,CASSLEGTDSEAFF
TRBD1,TRBV25-1,NA,TRBJ2-5,TGTGCCAGCAGTGAATTGAGGGGGCGCGGGGAGACCCAGTACTTC,CASSELRGRGETQYF
TRBD1,TRBV5-6,NA,TRBJ1-4,TGTGCCAGCAGCTTCCAGGGGGCGTCCCGTGAAAAACTGTTTTTT,CASSFQGASREKLFF
TRBD1,TRBV5-6,NA,TRBJ1-5,TGTGCCAGCAGCCACGGGACAGGGGGGTTTGGCAATCAGCCCCAGCATTTT,CASSHGTGGFGNQPQHF
TRBD2,TRBV18,once,TRBJ2-1,TGTGCCAGCTCACCTCGGACTAGCGGGAGGGACAATGAGCAGTTCTTC,CASSPRTSGRDNEQFF
NA,TRBV7-2,NA,TRBJ2-1,TGTGCCAGCAGCTTAGAGGGGCGCCGCAAGGATGAGCAGTTCTTC,CASSLEGRRKDEQFF
NA,TRBV3-1/TRBV3-2,NA,TRBJ1-3,TGTGCCAGCAGCCAAGACTCCAGCTCTGGAAACACCATATATTTT,CASSQDSSSGNTIYF
TRBD1,TRBV29-1,NA,TRBJ2-7,TGCAGCGGGGGGACAGGGGGCTACGAGCAGTACTTC,CSGGTGGYEQYF
NA,TRBV7-3,NA,TRBJ2-2,TGTGCCAGCAGCTTAACTGGAGGATTTATCACCGGGGAGCTGTTTTTT,CASSLTGGFITGELFF
NA,TRBV5-6,NA,TRBJ2-1,TGTGCCAGCAGCCCAGGCGGGCATGAGCAGTTCTTC,CASSPGGHEQFF
NA,TRBV11-2,NA,TRBJ2-7,TGTGCCAGCAGCTTAGATGCGACAGTCACCCCGCAGGACTTC,CASSLDATVTPQDF
NA,TRBV28,NA,TRBJ2-7,TGTGCCAGCAGTGATGAAACAGCTGGTCCGCGTTCCTACGAGCAGTACTTC,CASSDETAGPRSYEQYF
NA,TRBV20-1,NA,TRBJ1-3,TGCAGTGCTAGTTCCGGGACTGGAAACACCATATATTTT,CSASSGTGNTIYF
TRBD2,TRBV3-1/TRBV3-2,NA,TRBJ2-3,TGTGCCAGCAGCCGCGGACTAGCGGGAAGTACAGATACGCAGTATTTT,CASSRGLAGSTDTQYF
NA,TRBV12-5,NA,TRBJ1-1,TGTGCTAGTGGGCGACAGATGAACACTGAAGCTTTCTTT,CASGRQMNTEAFF
NA,TRBV18,NA,TRBJ2-3,TGTGCCAGCTCACCCCAGGAAGATACGCAGTATTTT,CASSPQEDTQYF
TRBD1,TRBV11-2,NA,TRBJ2-7,TGTGCCAGCAGCTTAGGGGGACAGACCTACGAGCAGTACTTC,CASSLGGQTYEQYF
TRBD2,TRBV13,once,TRBJ2-1,TGTGCCAGCAGCTCCGCCCCGACTAGCGGGGAGCAGTTCTTC,CASSSAPTSGEQFF
NA,TRBV5-1,NA,TRBJ1-5,TGCGCCAGCAGCTTAAGCGGGAGCAATCAGCCCCAGCATTTT,CASSLSGSNQPQHF
TRBD1,TRBV5-1,NA,TRBJ1-1,TGCGCCAGCAGCTCGGACAGGGGGAGGACTGAAGCTTTCTTT,CASSSDRGRTEAFF
TRBD1,TRBV2,once,TRBJ2-2,TGTGCCAGCAGTGAAGGGACAGGGTCCGGGGAGCTGTTTTTT,CASSEGTGSGELFF
TRBD2,TRBV28,NA,TRBJ2-2,TGTGCCAGCATTTCTGGGACTACTTCCTCCGGGGAGCTGTTTTTT,CASISGTTSSGELFF
TRBD2,TRBV7-2,once,TRBJ2-7,TGTGCCAGCAGCTCCACGACTAGCGGGAGGTACTACGAGCAGTACTTC,CASSSTTSGRYYEQYF
NA,TRBV27,NA,TRBJ2-7,TGTGCCAGCAGTTTATCTCGGGGGAGAAGCTACGAGCAGTACTTC,CASSLSRGRSYEQYF
NA,TRBV6-2/TRBV6-3,NA,TRBJ1-5,TGTGCCAGCAGTCTCCAGGGTGAGTCTCAGCCCCAGCATTTT,CASSLQGESQPQHF
TRBD1,TRBV4-1,NA,TRBJ1-5,TGCGCCAGCAGCCAAGTCCAGACAGGGAGCAATCAGCCCCAGCATTTT,CASSQVQTGSNQPQHF
NA,TRBV10-3,NA,TRBJ2-7,TGTGCCATCAGTGAGCCGCACAGCTACGAGCAGTACTTC,CAISEPHSYEQYF
TRBD1,TRBV28,NA,TRBJ2-1,TGTGCCAGCAGTGTCGCCGGGACAGGTAACAATGAGCAGTTCTTC,CASSVAGTGNNEQFF
NA,TRBV6-5,NA,TRBJ2-7,TGTGCCAGCAGTACCACTACCCAGGGTTCCTACGAGCAGTACTTC,CASSTTTQGSYEQYF